This T cell receptor beta chain was obtained from a study of Graves' ophthalmopathy and Graves' hyperthyroidism. Trimming took off 5 bases at V and 4 bases at J, with 14 bases between the two ends. The CDR3 is 14 residues long. The germline gives CDR1 SGHTA, CDR2 FQGNSA. Findings of the study overall: Detected in blood as well were most expanded thyroid clonotypes with frequency above 0.001.

RNA transcripts yielded amplified TCR beta CDR3 regions. First-round RT-PCR relied on HTBI primers, and a second-round multiplex PCR came next. Using its own MiXCR run on the multiplex PCR reads, TCRdb lists one record per CDR3 protein. The profile covers 350,000 to 400,000 distinct CDR3 sequences, with 15% appearing a single time and 7% taken by the ten largest. Hyperthyroidism cases were recent diagnoses of under 2 months' duration in people aged 18 to 65. Fresh peripheral blood, approximately 10 ml, was the PBMC source. This clonotype has ten or more counts. The antigen is undetermined. This chain joins TRBV7-2 and TRBJ1-2; D ambiguous. Sequenced sample: peripheral blood. This clonotype was obtained from a woman aged 18-29 years with stable Graves' hyperthyroidism. CDR3 amino acids: CASSHRGGGYGYTF. The CDR3 DNA sequence: TGTGCCAGCAGCCACCGGGGAGGAGGCTATGGCTACACCTTC.